This entry lists 13 T cell receptor beta chains sequenced from one sample in a study of blood T cells in healthy people across ages. A second 7 to 11 cycle PCR used barcoded and J-beta primers. TCRdb processed the 5' RACE reads anew with MiXCR; each CDR3 protein has one entry. The sample lists about 1.4 million distinct CDR3 sequences; 59% were seen once. Sequenced: blood. These receptors came from a young man in good health.

V is TRBV6-1 and J is TRBJ1-2, with D maybe TRBD1 (5 bases). In germline, CDR1 is MNHNS, CDR2 SASEGT. Trimming cost V 1 base and J 4 bases, with 10 bases left between them. The CDR3 consists of 14 residues. CDR3 in DNA: TGTGCCAGCAGTGAAGAGGCAGGGAGCTATGGCTACACCTTC. It codes for CASSEEAGSYGYTF.

This clonotype was recorded at least ten times. The junction differs from germline at one of its ends, possibly a read error. The chain uses TRBV5-1 and TRBJ1-2, with 7 nucleotides matching TRBD1. CDR1 is SGHRS and CDR2 is YFSETQ in the germline V gene. The CDR3 contains 13 residues. The CDR3 loop reads CASSSGQNYGYTF. The CDR3 nucleotides are TGTGCCAGCAGCTCGGGACAGAACTATGGCTACACCTTC.

The rearrangement uses TRBV12-3 or TRBV12-4 and TRBJ1-2; D uncertain. CDR3 length: 15 residues. V was cut by 5 bases and J by 3 bases, with 16 bases left in between. The CDR3 DNA reads as TGTGCCAGCAGTGGCCCGACAAAGCTAGACTATGGCTACACCTTC. The encoded protein is CASSGPTKLDYGYTF.

This clonotype was observed a single time. The gene calls are TRBV9 and TRBJ2-5; 8 bases are shared with TRBD2. Germline values: CDR1 SGDLS, CDR2 YYNGEE. The CDR3 covers 15 residues. Germline trimming cut 0 bases from V and 6 bases from J; bases unmatched to any gene: 7. This chain's CDR3 is CASSVAGGPFQTQYF. CDR3 DNA sequence: TGTGCCAGCAGCGTAGCGGGAGGGCCATTTCAGACCCAGTACTTC.

This chain joins TRBV3-1 and TRBJ2-7; unclear D gene. Germline-derived CDR1 and CDR2 are LGHDT and YNNKEL (reference sequence). Deletions cut 3 bases from V and 2 bases from J, with 11 bases between. The CDR3 is 14 amino acids. In DNA, the CDR3 is TGTGCCAGCAGCCATATGGACCAGACCTACGAGCAGTACTTC. It yields the protein CASSHMDQTYEQYF.

This clonotype was detected a few times. J is TRBJ2-7 and V is TRBV4-1; the D gene is possibly TRBD1 (6 bases). V was shortened by 3 bases and J by 4 bases, with 10 bases between the two germline ends. Germline-derived CDR1 and CDR2 are MGHRA and YSYEKL. This CDR3 spans 13 amino acids. The CDR3 sequence: CASSHPQGYEQYF. The CDR3 region has the DNA TGCGCCAGCAGCCATCCACAGGGTTACGAGCAGTACTTC.

The chain couples TRBV25-1 to TRBJ2-2; the match to TRBD2 covers 7 bases. This CDR3 is built from 16 residues. Trimming at V came to 1 base and at J to 5 bases, leaving 7 bases not matched to a gene. Germline CDR1 MGHDK, CDR2 SYGVNS. The CDR3 nucleotides are TGTGCCAGCAGTGAATCGGGCGGGAGTGGAACCGGGGAGCTGTTTTTT. This translates into CASSESGGSGTGELFF.

J is TRBJ2-1 and V is TRBV29-1; 7 bases are a match to TRBD2. V lost 1 base and J lost 1; bases outside the gene matches: 10. Germline V lookup: CDR1 SQVTM, CDR2 ANQGSEA. The CDR3 contains 17 residues. CDR3 sequence: CSVEGVPSGGSYNEQFF. As DNA, the CDR3 is TGCAGCGTTGAAGGGGTTCCTAGCGGAGGTTCCTACAATGAGCAGTTCTTC.

The V call is TRBV20-1, the J call TRBJ2-5, with a tentative D call TRBD2 (6 bases). Trimming shortened V by 6 bases and J by 3 bases, and 17 bases separated the two germline ends. CDR1 DFQATT and CDR2 SNEGSKA come from the germline V gene (reference sequence). This CDR3 comprises 14 residues. For the CDR3, the DNA is TGCAGTGCCCCGGGAGCCTCCCGCAAAGAGACCCAGTACTTC. It encodes CSAPGASRKETQYF.

The rearrangement uses TRBV4-1 and TRBJ2-7; D is possibly TRBD1 (6 bases). V gave up 2 bases and J gave up 6 bases, with 11 bases separating them. Germline V lookup: CDR1 MGHRA, CDR2 YSYEKL. The CDR3 runs to 13 residues. The CDR3 nucleotides are TGCGCCAGCAGCCAATTACAGGGCAGCGAGCAGTACTTC. It encodes CASSQLQGSEQYF.

V usage is TRBV11-2 and J usage is TRBJ2-1; TRBD1 matches 7 bases. Germline V gene sequence: CDR1 SGHAT, CDR2 FQNNGV. The CDR3 has 12 residues. Losses at the gene ends were 5 bases for V and 13 bases for J; bases not matched to a gene: 8. The CDR3 DNA is TGTGCCAGCAGCCCTCACAGGGGAAAACAGTTCTTC. It encodes CASSPHRGKQFF.

The CDR3 reads CASSYSVYDRSTEDTQYF. The CDR3 bases are TGTGCCAGCAGTTACTCAGTATACGACAGGTCCACGGAGGATACCCAGTACTTC. The chain couples TRBV6-2 or TRBV6-3 to TRBJ2-5, with D possibly matching TRBD1 (6 bases). This CDR3 has 18 residues. Germline V CDR1 and CDR2: MNHEY, SVGEGT. Trimming cost V 0 bases and J 8 bases, with 25 bases left between them.

This clonotype was detected only a few times. V gene TRBV2 combines with J gene TRBJ1-2; 8 bases line up with TRBD1. V gave up 6 bases and J gave up 4 bases; unmatched junction bases: 19. Germline CDR1 is SNHLY and CDR2 is FYNNEI. The CDR3 runs 18 residues. CDR3 nucleotides: TGTGCCAGCAGGGGAAACGGGACAGGCTTTTTCTCCGCCTATGGCTACACCTTC. It codes for CASRGNGTGFFSAYGYTF.